This T cell receptor (beta chain) comes out of a study of blood T cell repertoires in COVID-19. This study enrolled people aged 18 to 89 from approximately 25 US geographic areas. The method was immunoSEQ multiplex PCR; TCRdb's version includes in-frame clones alone and lacks a portion of them. The data contain about 310,000 clones, 89% of them seen just once; the ten biggest clones take up about 5.2%. Input material: PBMCs or T cells enriched from blood (not recorded which). The source is a man aged 55-75 years who had recovered from COVID-19.

The chain's CDR3 is CASSLGQGYNEQFF. The CDR3 DNA is TGTGCCAGCAGTCTAGGACAGGGATACAATGAGCAGTTCTTC. This chain links TRBV6-5 with TRBJ2-1, with 8 bases aligning to TRBD1. The CDR3 runs to 14 residues. V was clipped by 5 bases and J by 4 bases; unmatched bases: 4. Germline CDR1 reads MNHEY; CDR2 reads SVGAGI.